One and the same sample provided the 22 T cell receptor beta chains below, sequenced in a study of shared clonotypes between healthy human individuals. Repertoires were generated with immunoSEQ multiplex PCR, while TCRdb's copy carries only in-frame clones and drops some. The data contain about 960,000 clones, approximately 76% of them seen just once; the ten biggest clones take up over 1.3%. The sequenced sample consisted of memory CD4+ T cells sorted from blood. Subset: CD45RA-negative fraction. The receptors shown here come from a man younger than 30 in good health.

The chain has TRBV4-1 and TRBJ2-2; 13 bases line up with TRBD2. Germline loops: CDR1 MGHRA, CDR2 YSYEKL. The CDR3 spans 17 residues. Losses at the gene ends were 4 bases for V and 6 bases for J; bases not matched to a gene: 8. In DNA form, the CDR3 reads TGCGCCAGCAGCCGAGAGACTAGCGGGGGGCCGGCCGGGGAGCTGTTTTTT. As protein: CASSRETSGGPAGELFF.

Ten or more counts support this clone. The chain has TRBV10-2 and TRBJ2-2, with a tentative D call TRBD2 (5 bases). Trimming stripped 7 bases from V and 1 base from J, with 13 bases between. The CDR3 spans 15 residues. Germline V gene lookup returns CDR1 WSHSY and CDR2 SAAADI. CDR3 protein: CASTPQAGNTGELFF. The CDR3 nucleotides are TGCGCCAGCACCCCTCAGGCGGGGAACACCGGGGAGCTGTTTTTT.

This clone was seen a few times. This sample also contains other DNA sequences that code for the same CDR3. The genes are TRBV7-9 and TRBJ1-1, with 8 bases matching TRBD1. J gave up 1 base and V 3 bases, and 1 base lay outside the gene matches. This CDR3 has 14 residues. CDR1 is SEHNR, CDR2 FQNEAQ, per germline (reference sequence). The CDR3 region is CASSFGQGNTEAFF. Written as DNA, the CDR3 is TGTGCCAGCAGCTTCGGACAGGGGAACACTGAAGCTTTCTTT.

This sequence joins TRBV5-1 and TRBJ2-5; maybe TRBD1 (5 bases). From germline, CDR1 is SGHRS and CDR2 YFSETQ. The CDR3 length is 13 residues. Trimming cost V 7 bases and J 5 bases, with 15 bases left between them. The chain's CDR3 is CASRQGIQETQYF. The CDR3 DNA is TGCGCCAGCCGCCAGGGCATTCAGGAGACCCAGTACTTC.

The CDR3 loop is CASSPARGPRFGHTGELFF. The CDR3 DNA is TGCGCCAGCAGTCCCGCACGGGGGCCGCGCTTTGGACACACCGGGGAGCTGTTTTTT. The chain joins TRBV23-1 to TRBJ2-2; tentatively, D is TRBD1 or TRBD2 (6 bases each). TRBV23-1 is treated as an ORF (open reading frame) with a function not yet certain. The CDR3 runs to 19 residues. Trimming left V 4 bases short and J 3 bases short, with 24 bases between.

The chain links TRBV27 to TRBJ2-7; D remains ambiguous. The germline V gene has CDR1 MNHEY and CDR2 SMNVEV (reference sequence). Deletions cut 5 bases from V and 6 bases from J, with 14 bases between. The CDR3 contains 13 residues. In DNA, the CDR3 is TGTGCCAGCAGTCCGTGGACGGGTGGCGAGCAGTACTTC. As protein: CASSPWTGGEQYF.

This clone was recorded at least ten times. The V call is TRBV14, the J call TRBJ1-1; the D is unclear. CDR3 length: 12 residues. Germline V gene lookup returns CDR1 SGHDN and CDR2 FVKESK. V shed 6 bases and J shed 4 bases, with 9 bases lying between them. This chain's CDR3 is CASRQSGTEAFF. DNA for the CDR3: TGTGCCAGCAGGCAGTCGGGCACTGAAGCTTTCTTT.

The chain is built from TRBV11-1 and TRBJ1-2, with D unclear. V was pared by 1 base and J by 5 bases, with 14 bases between. There are 15 residues in the CDR3. Looked up from germline, CDR1 is SGHAT and CDR2 is FQDESV (reference sequence). CDR3 DNA sequence: TGTGCCAGCAGCTTAGGAGGTGCGGCGGTGTATGGCTACACCTTC. Protein product: CASSLGGAAVYGYTF.

This chain joins TRBV18 and TRBJ1-5, with D uncertain. Trimming took off 3 bases at V and 0 bases at J, with 3 bases between the two ends. CDR1 and CDR2 (germline): KGHSH, LQKENI. The CDR3 is made up of 13 amino acids. The CDR3 DNA sequence: TGTGCCAGCTCACCCTATAGCAATCAGCCCCAGCATTTT. This codes for CASSPYSNQPQHF.

V and J are TRBV9 and TRBJ1-2; no firm D call. The CDR3 loop spans 14 amino acids. V was trimmed by 4 bases and J by 8 bases, leaving 18 bases between them. Germline CDR1 reads SGDLS; CDR2 reads YYNGEE. In DNA form, the CDR3 reads TGTGCCAGCAGCCCCCTCCCCGGATTGGGGGGCTACACCTTC. It translates to CASSPLPGLGGYTF. The whole variable domain, filled in from reference TRBV9 and TRBJ1-2, reads DSGVTQTPKHLITATGQRVTLRCSPRSGDLSVYWYQQSLDQGLQFLIQYYNGEERAKGNILERFSAQQFPDLHSELNLSSLELGDSALYFCASSPLPGLGGYTFGSGTRLTVV.

Note on this clone: Since a much larger clone is just one base distant, this may be a read error. Different DNA sequences within this sample yield the same CDR3. The rearrangement joins TRBV7-2 to TRBJ1-5; D not resolved. V was pared by 5 bases and J by 3 bases, with 8 bases between. Germline V CDR1 and CDR2: SGHTA, FQGNSA. The CDR3 covers 13 residues. The CDR3 DNA reads TGTGCCAGCAGCCCCGGGTCCAATCAGCCCCAGCATTTT. It specifies CASSPGSNQPQHF.

This clone was seen once. The chain has TRBV10-1 and TRBJ2-3; 9 positions agree with TRBD2. The germline gives CDR1 WNHNN, CDR2 SYGVQD (reference sequence). The CDR3 consists of 15 residues. With V trimmed by 6 bases and J by 4 bases, 8 bases remained unmatched. The DNA for the CDR3 is TGCGCCAGCAGCTCCGGGACTAGCTTCCCAGATACGCAGTATTTT. It specifies CASSSGTSFPDTQYF.

The chain couples TRBV9 to TRBJ1-3; no definite D call. Germline V CDR1 and CDR2: SGDLS, YYNGEE. This CDR3 spans 15 amino acids. Trimming took off 0 bases at V and 7 bases at J, with 14 bases between the two ends. The CDR3 region has the DNA TGTGCCAGCAGCGTAGGGGTGGTCGGGCGGAACACCATATATTTT. Protein: CASSVGVVGRNTIYF.

The genes are TRBV30 and TRBJ2-5; D call uncertain. With 3 bases removed from V and 4 bases from J, the gap between germline ends came to 9 bases. The V gene's germline CDR1 is GTSNPN and CDR2 SVGIG (reference sequence). This CDR3 has 12 amino acids. Here the CDR3 DNA reads TGTGCCTGGAGCCCAAAAGCAGAGACCCAGTACTTC. This translates into CAWSPKAETQYF. The entire variable domain, with the rest obtained from reference TRBV30 and TRBJ2-5, is as follows: SQTIHQWPATLVQPVGSPLSLECTVEGTSNPNLYWYRQAAGRGLQLLFYSVGIGQISSEVPQNLSASRPQDRQFILSSKKLLLSDSGFYLCAWSPKAETQYFGPGTRLLVL.

V gene TRBV5-1 combines with J gene TRBJ2-1, with a tentative D call TRBD1 (5 bases). CDR1 is SGHRS, CDR2 YFSETQ, per germline. Trimming stripped 0 bases from V and 4 bases from J, with 11 bases between. CDR3 size: 15 residues. CDR3 in amino acids: CASSLASQGYNEQFF. The DNA of the CDR3 is TGCGCCAGCAGCTTGGCTTCCCAGGGATACAATGAGCAGTTCTTC.

V usage is TRBV9 and J usage is TRBJ2-3; TRBD2 matches at 8 bases. This CDR3 is 17 amino acids long. V lost 4 bases, J lost 2 bases, and 12 bases stayed unmatched. CDR1 and CDR2 (germline): SGDLS, YYNGEE. The CDR3 nucleotides read TGTGCCAGCAGCCCCAACAAGGGAGCGGGGGTCACAGATACGCAGTATTTT. It is translated as CASSPNKGAGVTDTQYF.

The V gene is TRBV6-1, the J gene TRBJ2-7, with 7 nucleotides matching TRBD2. This CDR3 spans 14 amino acids. The germline V gene encodes CDR1 MNHNS and CDR2 SASEGT. J was trimmed by 2 bases and V by 6 bases; bases with no gene match: 7. The CDR3 nucleotides are TGTGCCAGCAGAGGTGACGGGACTACCTACGAGCAGTACTTC. Protein sequence: CASRGDGTTYEQYF.

The chain has TRBV4-1 and TRBJ1-6, with D hard to call. CDR1 and CDR2 (germline): MGHRA, YSYEKL. The V end was cut by 4 bases, the J end by 6 bases, with 10 bases between. The CDR3 has 14 residues. The CDR3 region has the DNA TGCGCCAGCAGCCCTCAATCCCTTAATTCACCCCTCCACTTT. Translating it yields CASSPQSLNSPLHF.

The sample holds one count of this clone. The chain has TRBV6-1 and TRBJ2-7; D remains unclear. Germline V gives CDR1 MNHNS, CDR2 SASEGT. CDR3 length: 15 amino acids. Trimming shortened V by 3 bases and J by 7 bases, and 19 bases separated the two germline ends. CDR3 sequence reads: CASSEMGLLRGEQYF. The CDR3 DNA sequence: TGTGCCAGCAGTGAGATGGGCCTTTTGAGAGGAGAGCAGTACTTC.

CDR3 loop: CASSLDYVLTVETQYF. In nucleotides, the CDR3 is TGTGCCAGCAGCTTGGATTACGTGTTGACGGTGGAGACCCAGTACTTC. The V gene is TRBV5-6, the J gene TRBJ2-5; D remains unclear. Germline CDR1 and CDR2: SGHDT and YYEEEE. This CDR3 has 16 residues. Trimming cost V 0 bases and J 5 bases, with 17 bases left between them.

The rearrangement links TRBV7-8 to TRBJ1-1, with a tentative D call TRBD1 (6 bases). CDR1 SGHVS and CDR2 FQNEAQ come from the germline V gene. This CDR3 has 14 amino acids. V was shortened by 1 base and J by 1 base, with 7 bases between the two germline ends. For the CDR3, the DNA is TGTGCCAGCAGCTTAGAGGGGGGGAACACTGAAGCTTTCTTT. Translated: CASSLEGGNTEAFF.

The chain uses TRBV5-6 and TRBJ1-2; D not certain. CDR1 and CDR2 from the germline V gene are SGHDT and YYEEEE. This CDR3 is 12 amino acids long. The V and J ends lost 5 bases and 5 bases respectively, with 10 bases between them. The CDR3 loop reads CASRQPPYGYTF. For the CDR3, the DNA is TGTGCCAGCAGGCAACCACCATATGGCTACACCTTC.